A single sample is the source of the 15 T cell receptor beta chains below, sequenced in a study of control samples from healthy donors and cancer patients. Profiling relied on immunoSEQ multiplex PCR, and the TCRdb table lists in-frame clones only, not all of them. The table has about 130,000 clones, 85% to 95% seen once. Sequencing was done on a sample of PBMCs. These receptors were obtained from a man aged 55 to 70 with colorectal cancer.

This clone was picked up one time. V gene TRBV7-8 combines with J gene TRBJ2-5; D not resolved. Germline CDR1 is SGHVS and CDR2 is FQNEAQ. The CDR3 runs to 14 residues. Trimming took 5 bases from V and 2 from J, leaving 12 bases between them. The CDR3 nucleotides read TGTGCCAGCAGCCCACGGGTCCTTCAAGAGACCCAGTACTTC. Its protein product is CASSPRVLQETQYF.

V usage is TRBV4-3 and J usage is TRBJ1-5, with TRBD1 as a possible D gene (5 bases). This CDR3 comprises 15 residues. The ends were cut back, 0 bases at V and 7 bases at J, with 13 bases in the middle. The V gene's germline CDR1 is LGHNA and CDR2 YSLEER. The CDR3 DNA follows: TGCGCCAGCAGCCAAGATTCCGGGGGAGGACAGCCCCAGCATTTT. Its protein product is CASSQDSGGGQPQHF.

This clone showed up just once. The chain carries TRBV4-2 and TRBJ1-1, with D tentatively TRBD1 (5 bases). The V gene lost 2 bases and the J gene lost 4 bases, with 17 bases spanning the gap. Germline assignment: CDR1 LGHNA and CDR2 YNFKEQ. The CDR3 extends over 16 amino acids. In nucleotides, the CDR3 is TGTGCCAGCAGCCAATTGGACGCAGGGAGCGGCACTGAAGCTTTCTTT. Its translation is CASSQLDAGSGTEAFF.

This chain connects TRBV5-6 to TRBJ1-1, with no clear D. V was shortened by 6 bases and J by 3 bases, with 12 bases between the two germline ends. This CDR3 spans 13 amino acids. The germline gives CDR1 SGHDT, CDR2 YYEEEE. CDR3 amino acids: CASNRPYDTEAFF. Here the CDR3 DNA reads TGTGCCAGCAATCGGCCTTACGACACTGAAGCTTTCTTT.

This rearrangement joins TRBV24-1 to TRBJ2-7; TRBD1 matches 8 bases. This CDR3 has 14 amino acids. The junction had 3 bases not matched to a gene; V was cut back by 3 bases and J by 3 bases. Germline V gives CDR1 KGHDR, CDR2 SFDVKD. CDR3 DNA: TGTGCCACCAGTGATCCCGGACAGGGCTACGAGCAGTACTTC. This encodes CATSDPGQGYEQYF.

The V and J genes are TRBV11-2 and TRBJ2-7; 8 bases are shared with TRBD2. The CDR3 contains 14 residues. J was trimmed by 3 bases and V by 6 bases; bases with no gene match: 7. In germline, CDR1 is SGHAT, CDR2 FQNNGV. The CDR3 DNA follows: TGTGCCAGCAGGTCCTTAGCGGGGAACTACGAGCAGTACTTC. Translated: CASRSLAGNYEQYF. Full variable domain (outside the CDR3, taken from reference TRBV11-2 and TRBJ2-7): EAGVAQSPRYKIIEKRQSVAFWCNPISGHATLYWYQQILGQGPKLLIQFQNNGVVDDSQLPKDRFSAERLKGVDSTLKIQPAKLEDSAVYLCASRSLAGNYEQYFGPGTRLTVT.

This CDR3 is CASTPAGVNTEAFF. CDR3 in DNA: TGTGCCAGCACACCCGCGGGGGTGAACACTGAAGCTTTCTTT. The chain recombines TRBV11-1 with TRBJ1-1, with D perhaps TRBD1 (5 bases). This CDR3 contains 14 residues. Germline lookup yields CDR1 SGHAT and CDR2 FQDESV (reference sequence). V lost 7 bases and J 0 bases, leaving 12 bases between the germline ends.

The gene calls are TRBV19 and TRBJ2-7, with D unclear. CDR3 size: 14 residues. Trimming removed 4 bases at V and 0 bases at J, with 10 bases between. Germline V lookup: CDR1 LNHDA, CDR2 SQIVND (reference sequence). The CDR3 spells CASSNPRSSYEQYF. The CDR3 region has the DNA TGTGCCAGTAGTAACCCGAGGAGCTCCTACGAGCAGTACTTC.

The chain carries TRBV4-2 and TRBJ2-7, with 10 bases that match TRBD2. This CDR3 comprises 16 residues. Germline loops: CDR1 LGHNA, CDR2 YNFKEQ. V lost 3 bases to trimming and J lost 3 bases; unmatched junction nucleotides: 8. DNA for the CDR3: TGTGCCAGCAGCCAGATACTAGCGGGGAAGTACTACGAGCAGTACTTC. This sequence encodes CASSQILAGKYYEQYF.

The J gene is TRBJ1-3, the V gene TRBV9; 7 bases match TRBD1. CDR1 and CDR2 (germline): SGDLS, YYNGEE. Trimming took 2 bases from V and 0 from J; bases not matched to a gene: 2. This CDR3 contains 15 residues. The CDR3 nucleotides are TGTGCCAGCAGCGTGGACAGGTACTCTGGAAACACCATATATTTT. Translation: CASSVDRYSGNTIYF.

The rearrangement joins TRBV5-5 to TRBJ2-3; TRBD1 matches 10 bases. Trimming at V came to 0 bases and at J to 4 bases, leaving 8 bases not matched to a gene. The germline V gene encodes CDR1 SGHKS and CDR2 YYEKEE (reference sequence). The CDR3 has 17 residues. This chain's CDR3 is CASSLGAGTGEPDTQYF. CDR3 nucleotides: TGTGCCAGCAGCTTGGGGGCCGGGACAGGGGAACCAGATACGCAGTATTTT.

This rearrangement joins TRBV6-5 to TRBJ1-6, with D unclear. Germline CDR1 is MNHEY and CDR2 is SVGAGI. There are 12 residues in the CDR3. V gave up 6 bases and J gave up 6 bases, with 6 bases separating them. The CDR3: CASRGFNSPLHF. The CDR3 bases are TGTGCCAGCAGAGGCTTTAATTCACCCCTCCACTTT.

V is TRBV19 and J is TRBJ2-5; tentatively, D is TRBD1 (6 bases). In germline, CDR1 is LNHDA, CDR2 SQIVND (reference sequence). V dropped 3 bases and J dropped 2 bases, with 10 bases sitting between them. The CDR3 spans 14 residues. The chain's CDR3 is CASSITGIQETQYF. The CDR3 DNA follows: TGTGCCAGTAGTATTACAGGGATACAAGAGACCCAGTACTTC. The full variable domain, completed using reference TRBV19 and TRBJ2-5, is DGGITQSPKYLFRKEGQNVTLSCEQNLNHDAMYWYRQDPGQGLRLIYYSQIVNDFQKGDIAEGYSVSREKKESFPLTVTSAQKNPTAFYLCASSITGIQETQYFGPGTRLLVL.

V usage is TRBV6-5 and J usage is TRBJ1-1; D remains unclear. Looked up from germline, CDR1 is MNHEY and CDR2 is SVGAGI. V lost 4 bases, J lost 1 base, and 10 bases lay in between. The CDR3 covers 14 residues. DNA for the CDR3: TGTGCCAGCAGTTCAGGTCGGGGGAACACTGAAGCTTTCTTT. It is translated as CASSSGRGNTEAFF.

This clone was seen only once. The V call is TRBV19, the J call TRBJ1-4, with 7 bases fitting TRBD1. The CDR3 spans 14 residues. The V segment lost 4 bases and the J segment 7 bases; nucleotides outside the gene matches: 6. Germline-derived CDR1 and CDR2 are LNHDA and SQIVND (reference sequence). The CDR3 region has the DNA TGTGCCAGTAGTACTCGGACAGGCGGTGAAAAACTGTTTTTT. Translating gives CASSTRTGGEKLFF.